This T cell receptor (beta chain) was identified in a study of blood T cell repertoires in COVID-19. Overall study: Acute and convalescent COVID-19 specimens originated in the United States, Italy and Spain. PBMCs, B-cell-depleted T cells, or T cells were the source of the cDNA or gDNA that made up the material.

This table comes from immunoSEQ multiplex PCR, and its TCRdb copy is limited to in-frame clones, with some not included. The table records about 95,000 clones, around 85% of them present only once. The receptor was isolated from an elderly man with active or convalescent COVID-19. The specimen sequenced was peripheral blood.

The chain's CDR3 is CASSQGSQGGLYGYTF. As DNA, the CDR3 is TGCGCCAGCAGCCAAGGGAGTCAGGGTGGCCTCTATGGCTACACCTTC. The chain links TRBV4-1 to TRBJ1-2, with a weak D call TRBD1 (5 bases). Trimming shortened V by 1 base and J by 4 bases, and 16 bases separated the two germline ends. The germline gives CDR1 MGHRA, CDR2 YSYEKL. The CDR3 contains 16 residues.